These 9 T cell receptor beta chains were all obtained from the same sample, sequenced in a study of blood T cell repertoires in COVID-19. Libraries were prepared by immunoSEQ multiplex PCR; TCRdb keeps only in-frame clonotypes and omits some of them. Here the sample spans around 150,000 clones, around 87% being singletons. Sequencing input: peripheral blood. The receptors come from a woman aged 35 to 49 with acute or convalescent COVID-19.

This chain uses TRBV6-5 with TRBJ2-2; maybe TRBD1 (7 bases). Germline lookup yields CDR1 MNHEY and CDR2 SVGAGI. Trimming stripped 7 bases from V and 7 bases from J, with 13 bases between. CDR3 length equals 13 residues. CDR3 DNA sequence: TGTGCCAGCAATCAGGGGGGTGGCGGGGAGCTGTTTTTT. It codes for CASNQGGGGELFF.

This rearrangement joins TRBV9 to TRBJ1-5; the D is unclear. The germline V and J ends were trimmed by 4 bases and 3 bases, with 14 bases remaining between them. This CDR3 contains 15 residues. Per the germline V gene, CDR1 is SGDLS and CDR2 is YYNGEE. CDR3 DNA sequence: TGTGCCAGCAGCCCGTATAATGGGCTCAATCAGCCCCAGCATTTT. Protein product: CASSPYNGLNQPQHF.

This clone was counted once. The V and J genes are TRBV11-2 and TRBJ1-2; 9 bases match TRBD1. With V trimmed by 6 bases and J by 8 bases, 13 bases remained unmatched. The germline V gene encodes CDR1 SGHAT and CDR2 FQNNGV. The CDR3 length is 15 residues. The CDR3 DNA reads TGTGCCAGCAGGGGTACAGGGGGCGCCCAGAGGGGCTACACCTTC. This sequence encodes CASRGTGGAQRGYTF.

V usage is TRBV19 and J usage is TRBJ1-5, with TRBD1 matching over 7 bases. Looked up from germline, CDR1 is LNHDA and CDR2 is SQIVND (reference sequence). This CDR3 is built from 18 residues. V dropped 0 bases and J dropped 0; count of bases not matched to a gene: 8. For the CDR3, the DNA is TGTGCCAGTAGTATAGATCTATGGGACAGCTATAGCAATCAGCCCCAGCATTTT. Encoded protein: CASSIDLWDSYSNQPQHF.

The V gene is TRBV6-7, the J gene TRBJ2-7, with 7 positions matching TRBD1. TRBV6-7 is known as an ORF, though its function is uncertain. Unmatched junction bases numbered 6, after V lost 0 bases and J lost 1 base. CDR3 length: 16 amino acids. The CDR3 here is CASSYSQNRGSYEQYF. The CDR3 coding sequence is TGTGCCAGCAGTTACTCCCAAAACAGGGGTTCCTACGAGCAGTACTTC.

V usage is TRBV4-1 and J usage is TRBJ2-5, with D possibly being TRBD1 (6 bases). Per germline, CDR1 MGHRA and CDR2 YSYEKL. Trimming shortened V by 0 bases and J by 1 base, and 9 bases separated the two germline ends. This CDR3 is built from 15 residues. CDR3 amino acids: CASSQEDRTQETQYF. CDR3 in DNA: TGCGCCAGCAGCCAAGAGGACAGAACCCAAGAGACCCAGTACTTC.

V and J are TRBV4-3 and TRBJ2-7, with 8 bases matching TRBD2. With V trimmed by 0 bases and J by 2 bases, 12 bases remained unmatched. Germline V gives CDR1 LGHNA, CDR2 YSLEER. CDR3 length: 18 amino acids. CDR3 nucleotides: TGCGCCAGCAGCCAAGATGAGGGGCGCGGGGGGAGGGCCTACGAGCAGTACTTC. Translated: CASSQDEGRGGRAYEQYF.

The rearrangement joins TRBV10-3 to TRBJ1-5; TRBD1 might be the D (5 bases). The V gene's germline CDR1 is ENHRY and CDR2 SYGVKD. V lost 6 bases, J lost 2 bases, and 14 bases lay in between. The length of the CDR3 is 15 residues. The CDR3: CAIRSETVGNQPQHF. CDR3 sequence (DNA): TGTGCCATCAGATCGGAGACAGTGGGCAATCAGCCCCAGCATTTT.

The chain couples TRBV4-1 to TRBJ1-5; D remains ambiguous. Germline V CDR1 and CDR2: MGHRA, YSYEKL. CDR3 length equals 14 residues. V was pared by 5 bases and J by 3 bases, with 11 bases between. The CDR3 coding sequence is TGCGCCAGCAGCGCCGGACTGTTCAATCAGCCCCAGCATTTT. Translation gives CASSAGLFNQPQHF.